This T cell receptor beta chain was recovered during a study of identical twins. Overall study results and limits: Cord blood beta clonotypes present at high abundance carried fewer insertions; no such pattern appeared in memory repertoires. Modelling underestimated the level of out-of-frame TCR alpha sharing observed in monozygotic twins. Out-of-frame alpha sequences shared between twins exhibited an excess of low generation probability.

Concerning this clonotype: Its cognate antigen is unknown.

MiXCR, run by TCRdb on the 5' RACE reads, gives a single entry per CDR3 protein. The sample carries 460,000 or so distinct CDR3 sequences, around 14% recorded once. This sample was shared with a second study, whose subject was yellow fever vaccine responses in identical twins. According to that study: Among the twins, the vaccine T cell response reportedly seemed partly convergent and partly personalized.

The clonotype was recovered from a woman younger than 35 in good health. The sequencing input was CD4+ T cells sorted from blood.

CDR3 bases: TGTGCCACCAGCAGGGACAGGGCGAATTCACCCCTCCACTTT. This codes for CATSRDRANSPLHF. The V gene is TRBV15, the J gene TRBJ1-6; 8 positions match TRBD1. The CDR3 sequence is 14 residues long. Germline V gene data show CDR1 as LNHNV and CDR2 as YYDKDF (reference sequence). The ends lost 3 bases at V and 7 bases at J; junction bases unmatched: 2.